Below, one TCR beta chain is given with its context. Trimming cost V 1 base and J 12 bases, with 15 bases left between them. The germline V gene has CDR1 SGHAT and CDR2 FQNNGV. The CDR3 sequence is 14 residues long. Produced via immunoSEQ multiplex PCR; TCRdb's table is partial and in-frame only. This table has around 64,000 clones, about 93% appearing once. The sample comes from a study of T cell changes during pregnancy in multiple sclerosis. The chain has TRBV11-2 and TRBJ1-4; D not resolved. The starting material was CD4+ T cells from peripheral blood mononuclear cells, obtained after pregnancy. This clonotype was sampled from a female donor with multiple sclerosis, enrolled in a pregnancy study. CDR3 DNA: TGTGCCAGCAGCTTAGTCTCCAGCCTCGGGGAACTGTTTTTT. It yields the protein CASSLVSSLGELFF.